Sequencing of this T cell receptor (beta chain) was carried out in a study of regulatory T cells in long-lasting Graves disease. Sequencing libraries for TCR beta were prepared with iRepertoire HTBI primers and Arm-PCR of CDR3 regions. Under the authors' procedure: Samples revealed approximately 60 TRBV and 14 TRBJ segments. TCRdb re-derived calls from the multiplex PCR reads in MiXCR, one entry per CDR3 protein. The V and J calls and clone size come from TCRdb's table, not from the authors' own analysis. Of 360,000 or so distinct CDR3 sequences in the sample, roughly 15% are singletons; the top ten hold 20%. Study results and caveats: There was favoring of TRBV28, TRBJ1-2 and TRBJ2-5 in persistent disease.

This clonotype occurred many times. Its antigen is currently unknown. V shed 1 base, J shed 9 bases, and the junction held 4 bases outside the gene matches. CDR1 is MDHEN and CDR2 is SYDVKM in the germline V gene. The CDR3 contains 15 residues. Time point meaning: newly diagnosed GD, antithyroid drugs for less than 3 months. Researchers made the TCR library from RNA that was extracted from PBMCs. The sample also formed part of further work on T cells in Graves' hyperthyroidism and ophthalmopathy.

The chain joins TRBV28 to TRBJ2-1, with 12 nucleotides matching TRBD2. This specimen consisted of peripheral blood mononuclear cells (PBMCs), obtained at new diagnosis, from a patient treated with antithyroid drugs. The receptor was derived from a young woman with Graves disease. The CDR3 DNA is TGTGCCAGCAGTTTATTTCTAGCGGGGGGGCGTGAGCAGTTCTTC. Protein: CASSLFLAGGREQFF.